Listed here are 30 T cell receptor beta chains from one sample, sequenced in a study of T cell changes during pregnancy in multiple sclerosis. Using immunoSEQ multiplex PCR, the repertoire was profiled, and TCRdb retains in-frame clones only, with some absent. The table records under 75,000 clones, 80% to 95% of them present only once. Here the sequenced sample was peripheral blood, taken in the first trimester of pregnancy. Receptor source: a female donor with multiple sclerosis, enrolled in a pregnancy study.

As regards this clone: Lacking the conserved final phenylalanine or tryptophan, this CDR3 likely reflects a read error. The chain recombines TRBV30 with TRBJ1-1; weak D call: TRBD1 (6 bases). The germline V gene has CDR1 GTSNPN and CDR2 SVGIG (reference sequence). The germline V and J ends were trimmed by 5 bases and 5 bases, with 15 bases remaining between them. The CDR3 is made up of 13 amino acids. The CDR3, as DNA: TGTGCCTGGGAGTCAGGGGATGGTACTGAAGCTTTCCTT. This gives the protein CAWESGDGTEAFL.

CDR3 protein: CASIGHPNTGELFF. The CDR3 DNA reads as TGTGCCAGCATCGGACATCCGAACACCGGGGAGCTGTTTTTT. This sequence joins TRBV28 and TRBJ2-2; possible D gene TRBD1, 5 bases. Trimming took off 7 bases at V and 0 bases at J, with 9 bases between the two ends. Germline loops: CDR1 MDHEN, CDR2 SYDVKM. The length of the CDR3 is 14 residues.

The rearrangement links TRBV28 to TRBJ2-3; TRBD2 matches at 14 bases. The germline V gene encodes CDR1 MDHEN and CDR2 SYDVKM. V trimming: 10 bases; J trimming: 8 bases; junction bases outside the gene matches: 8. The CDR3 is 14 residues long. The CDR3 nucleotides are TGTGCCACCACGGGACTAGCGGGAGTGGGTACGCAGTATTTT. It yields the protein CATTGLAGVGTQYF.

CDR3 in DNA: TGTGCCAGCAGTGACAGACAGGGGGCGAACGAGCAGTACTTC. Protein: CASSDRQGANEQYF. V usage is TRBV6-5 and J usage is TRBJ2-7; 10 positions match TRBD1. The CDR3 is 14 amino acids. The junction had 6 bases not matched to a gene; V was cut back by 5 bases and J by 5 bases. Per the germline V gene, CDR1 is MNHEY and CDR2 is SVGAGI.

The chain carries TRBV5-5 and TRBJ1-1, with D hard to call. Germline-derived CDR1 and CDR2 are SGHKS and YYEKEE (reference sequence). Between the trimmed V and J ends, which lost 3 bases and 5 bases, there was a span of 14 bases. The CDR3 runs to 14 residues. CDR3 sequence reads: CASSSTPRGTEAFF. DNA for the CDR3: TGTGCCAGCAGCTCAACGCCCCGAGGAACTGAAGCTTTCTTT.

The rearrangement joins TRBV7-9 to TRBJ2-7; D might be TRBD2 (5 bases). Deletions cut 4 bases from V and 3 bases from J, with 13 bases between. Germline V lookup: CDR1 SEHNR, CDR2 FQNEAQ (reference sequence). CDR3 size: 14 residues. CDR3 loop: CASSSPDGNYEQYF. The CDR3 DNA reads as TGTGCCAGCAGCTCGCCGGACGGGAACTACGAGCAGTACTTC.

This clone was counted a single time. The chain carries TRBV6-5 and TRBJ1-4; TRBD1 matches 8 bases. The V and J ends lost 5 bases and 6 bases, in that order; junction bases with no gene match: 8. CDR1 is MNHEY and CDR2 is SVGAGI in the germline V gene. The CDR3 runs to 15 residues. The CDR3 bases are TGTGCCAGCAGTGTCGCAGGGGGCGCTGATGAAAAACTGTTTTTT. It yields the protein CASSVAGGADEKLFF.

The table lists this clone with a few counts. The chain recombines TRBV7-6 with TRBJ2-1; 7 nucleotides match TRBD2. V dropped 1 base and J dropped 3; count of bases not matched to a gene: 6. The CDR3 runs 16 residues. CDR1 and CDR2 from the germline V gene are SGHVS and FNYEAQ. In DNA, the CDR3 is TGTGCCAGCAGCTTAGTAGGTGGGGACTACTACAATGAGCAGTTCTTC. Translation gives CASSLVGGDYYNEQFF.

This clone was counted many times. CDR3 sequence (DNA): TGTGCCAGTAGTCCCCGACAGGGGACTTATCAGCCCCAGCATTTT. Amino acid sequence: CASSPRQGTYQPQHF. V is TRBV19 and J is TRBJ1-5, with 8 positions matching TRBD1. CDR1 LNHDA and CDR2 SQIVND come from the germline V gene (reference sequence). Germline trimming cut 5 bases from V and 5 bases from J; bases unmatched to any gene: 8. The CDR3 loop spans 15 amino acids.

The chain carries TRBV4-1 and TRBJ1-1; 7 positions match TRBD1. CDR3 length equals 15 residues. With V trimmed by 1 base and J by 1 base, 3 bases remained unmatched. The germline V gene encodes CDR1 MGHRA and CDR2 YSYEKL. The DNA of the CDR3 is TGCGCCAGCAGCCAAGGGGCAGGGGGGAACACTGAAGCTTTCTTT. The encoded protein is CASSQGAGGNTEAFF.

The rearrangement uses TRBV2 and TRBJ1-2, with a possible D match to TRBD1 (5 bases). Germline loops: CDR1 SNHLY, CDR2 FYNNEI. Trimming shortened V by 6 bases and J by 7 bases, and 15 bases separated the two germline ends. CDR3 length: 13 amino acids. The CDR3 here is CASRTGEVGGYTF. The CDR3 DNA sequence: TGTGCCAGCAGGACGGGGGAGGTGGGTGGCTACACCTTC.

The chain is built from TRBV9 and TRBJ2-2; D may be TRBD2 (5 bases). The CDR3 has 16 residues. Trimming left V 0 bases short and J 3 bases short, with 12 bases between. Per the germline V gene, CDR1 is SGDLS and CDR2 is YYNGEE. The CDR3 bases are TGTGCCAGCAGCGTAGGCCCGGGAATAGACACCGGGGAGCTGTTTTTT. Its protein is CASSVGPGIDTGELFF.

This clone was recorded only once. The chain links TRBV7-9 to TRBJ1-5; perhaps TRBD1 as D (5 bases). Deletions cut 4 bases from V and 6 bases from J, with 22 bases between. CDR3 length: 17 amino acids. Germline V gene lookup returns CDR1 SEHNR and CDR2 FQNEAQ (reference sequence). CDR3 nucleotide sequence: TGTGCCAGCAGCTCTACGGGGGTCCCTTTCCAAGGTCAGCCCCAGCATTTT. It codes for CASSSTGVPFQGQPQHF.

The chain is built from TRBV6-5 and TRBJ2-2, with D unresolved. This CDR3 is built from 13 residues. The V gene's germline CDR1 is MNHEY and CDR2 SVGAGI. V lost 4 bases, J lost 1 base, and 4 bases lay in between. The CDR3 DNA sequence: TGTGCCAGCAGTTCTTGGAACACCGGGGAGCTGTTTTTT. As protein: CASSSWNTGELFF.

This clone was seen a single time. The V gene is TRBV9, the J gene TRBJ1-3, with 11 bases that match TRBD1. Losses at the gene ends were 3 bases for V and 3 bases for J; bases not matched to a gene: 2. The CDR3 consists of 15 residues. CDR1 and CDR2 (germline): SGDLS, YYNGEE. CDR3 amino acids: CASSADRGLGNTIYF. The DNA of the CDR3 is TGTGCCAGCAGCGCGGACAGGGGGCTTGGAAACACCATATATTTT.

The chain uses TRBV20-1 and TRBJ2-5; TRBD2 might be the D (7 bases). The CDR3 sequence is 11 residues long. Germline CDR1 is DFQATT and CDR2 is SNEGSKA (reference sequence). CDR3 sequence reads: CAWGGQETQYF. DNA for the CDR3: TGCGCTTGGGGGGGCCAGGAGACCCAGTACTTC.

The J gene is TRBJ2-7, the V gene TRBV11-2; D perhaps matches TRBD2 (5 bases). Trimming took 3 bases from V and 5 from J, leaving 8 bases between them. The CDR3 totals 12 residues. The germline V gene encodes CDR1 SGHAT and CDR2 FQNNGV. The CDR3 sequence: CASSFQRDEQYF. In DNA, the CDR3 is TGTGCCAGCAGCTTTCAGAGGGACGAGCAGTACTTC.

The rearrangement uses TRBV27 and TRBJ1-1; tentatively, D is TRBD1 (5 bases). The CDR3 totals 14 residues. V gave up 5 bases and J gave up 2 bases, with 12 bases separating them. From germline, CDR1 is MNHEY and CDR2 SMNVEV (reference sequence). The CDR3 is CASSRGDFNTEAFF. CDR3 DNA sequence: TGTGCCAGCAGTCGTGGGGACTTTAACACTGAAGCTTTCTTT.

This clone was recorded once. The V gene is TRBV2, the J gene TRBJ2-1; 8 bases fit TRBD2. The CDR3 is made up of 12 amino acids. Germline V gene sequence: CDR1 SNHLY, CDR2 FYNNEI. With V trimmed by 7 bases and J by 8 bases, 4 bases remained unmatched. The CDR3 loop reads CASTGGPYEQFF. The CDR3, as DNA: TGTGCCAGCACGGGGGGGCCTTATGAGCAGTTCTTC.

The chain joins TRBV11-3 to TRBJ1-2; 9 bases fit TRBD1. The V gene's germline CDR1 is SGHNT and CDR2 YENEEA. The V segment lost 1 base and the J segment 3 bases; nucleotides outside the gene matches: 3. This CDR3 contains 15 residues. The CDR3 loop is CASSLGDRADYGYTF. The CDR3 DNA sequence: TGTGCCAGCAGCTTAGGGGACAGGGCTGACTATGGCTACACCTTC. Variable domain in full (rest from reference TRBV11-3 and TRBJ1-2): EAGVVQSPRYKIIEKKQPVAFWCNPISGHNTLYWYLQNLGQGPELLIRYENEEAVDDSQLPKDRFSAERLKGVDSTLKIQPAELGDSAVYLCASSLGDRADYGYTFGSGTRLTVV.

This clone was observed once. The J gene is TRBJ2-3, the V gene TRBV6-5; D uncertain. The CDR3 contains 13 residues. Looked up from germline, CDR1 is MNHEY and CDR2 is SVGAGI. V lost 6 bases, J lost 0 bases, and 7 bases lay in between. The CDR3 region is CASRSLSTDTQYF. CDR3 bases: TGTGCCAGCAGATCCCTAAGCACAGATACGCAGTATTTT.

This clone has just one count. This chain connects TRBV30 to TRBJ2-1; 7 nucleotides line up with TRBD1. Per the germline V gene, CDR1 is GTSNPN and CDR2 is SVGIG (reference sequence). Unmatched junction bases numbered 4, after V lost 3 bases and J lost 2 bases. This CDR3 has 14 amino acids. The CDR3 DNA reads as TGTGCCTGGAGGGCCGGGACAGCCTACAATGAGCAGTTCTTC. It encodes CAWRAGTAYNEQFF.

The chain couples TRBV5-1 to TRBJ2-3; 7 bases agree with TRBD1. CDR3 length equals 14 residues. Germline trimming cut 5 bases from V and 3 bases from J; bases unmatched to any gene: 6. Germline V CDR1 and CDR2: SGHRS, YFSETQ. The CDR3: CASSRQGETDTQYF. In DNA, the CDR3 is TGCGCCAGCAGTCGACAGGGAGAAACAGATACGCAGTATTTT.

The genes are TRBV7-7 and TRBJ2-7; D perhaps matches TRBD1 (6 bases). This CDR3 is built from 15 residues. Germline CDR1 is SSHAT and CDR2 is FNYEAQ (reference sequence). Trimming removed 5 bases from V and 2 bases from J, with 16 bases in between. CDR3 region: CASSPGQYEPYEQYF. CDR3 nucleotides: TGTGCCAGCAGCCCCGGACAGTACGAACCCTACGAGCAGTACTTC.

The table lists this clone with a count of one. The CDR3 DNA reads TGTGCCAGCAGCGCGGCACTTAACACCGGGGAGCTGTTTTTT. Its protein is CASSAALNTGELFF. The rearrangement joins TRBV11-2 to TRBJ2-2; D is uncertain. V was trimmed by 5 bases and J by 2 bases, leaving 9 bases between them. Germline V gene lookup returns CDR1 SGHAT and CDR2 FQNNGV. The CDR3 is 14 amino acids.

This clone was seen a single time. This chain joins TRBV5-1 and TRBJ2-3; 7 positions agree with TRBD1. Trimming cost V 3 bases and J 10 bases; bases outside gene matches: 5. The CDR3 loop spans 12 amino acids. Germline V lookup: CDR1 SGHRS, CDR2 YFSETQ. Here the CDR3 DNA reads TGCGCCAGCAGCTCCGGGACAGAGGCGCAGTATTTT. Translated: CASSSGTEAQYF.

This sequence joins TRBV7-8 and TRBJ2-1, with 8 nucleotides matching TRBD1. Germline lookup yields CDR1 SGHVS and CDR2 FQNEAQ. J was trimmed by 2 bases and V by 4 bases; bases with no gene match: 4. This CDR3 contains 15 residues. CDR3 DNA: TGTGCCAGCAGCTGGGACAGGATTGCCTACAATGAGCAGTTCTTC. Translating gives CASSWDRIAYNEQFF.

This rearrangement joins TRBV6-1 to TRBJ1-5, with 7 nucleotides matching TRBD1. Germline V gene sequence: CDR1 MNHNS, CDR2 SASEGT. Trimming cost V 10 bases and J 5 bases; bases outside gene matches: 11. This CDR3 contains 14 residues. In nucleotides, the CDR3 is TGTGCCACCGCTCGACAGGGACTGGATCAGCCCCAGCATTTT. As protein: CATARQGLDQPQHF.

V gene TRBV7-3 combines with J gene TRBJ2-6; no clear D gene. The CDR3 runs 17 residues. Germline V gene lookup returns CDR1 SGHTA and CDR2 FQGTGA. With 1 base removed from V and 2 bases from J, the gap between germline ends came to 12 bases. The CDR3 region has the DNA TGTGCCAGCAGCTTAAGCAGGCTGTCCACTGGGGCCAACGTCCTGACTTTC. Protein product: CASSLSRLSTGANVLTF.

The chain couples TRBV6-6 to TRBJ1-6; 7 bases agree with TRBD1. V was clipped by 3 bases and J by 8 bases; unmatched bases: 4. Looked up from germline, CDR1 is MNHNY and CDR2 is SVGAGI (reference sequence). This CDR3 has 14 amino acids. CDR3 sequence reads: CASSYLQGHSPLHF. DNA of the CDR3: TGTGCCAGCAGTTATTTACAGGGGCATTCACCCCTCCACTTT.